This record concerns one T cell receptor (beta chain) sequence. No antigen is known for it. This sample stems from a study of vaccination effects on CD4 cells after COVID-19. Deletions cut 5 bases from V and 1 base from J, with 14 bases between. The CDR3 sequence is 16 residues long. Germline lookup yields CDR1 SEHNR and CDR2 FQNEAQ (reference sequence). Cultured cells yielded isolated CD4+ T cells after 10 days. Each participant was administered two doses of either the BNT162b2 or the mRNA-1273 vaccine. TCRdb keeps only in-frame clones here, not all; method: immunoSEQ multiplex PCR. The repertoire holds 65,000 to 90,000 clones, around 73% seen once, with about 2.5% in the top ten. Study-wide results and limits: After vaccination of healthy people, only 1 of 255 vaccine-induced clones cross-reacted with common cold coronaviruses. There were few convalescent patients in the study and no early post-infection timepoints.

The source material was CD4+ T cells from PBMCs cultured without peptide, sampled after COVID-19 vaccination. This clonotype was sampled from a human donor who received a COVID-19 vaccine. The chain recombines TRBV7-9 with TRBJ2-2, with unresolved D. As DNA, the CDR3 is TGTGCCAGCAGCCCTTTCGAAAACAGGAACACCGGGGAGCTGTTTTTT. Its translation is CASSPFENRNTGELFF.